Presented here are 32 T cell receptor beta chains from one specimen sequenced in a study of blood T cell repertoires in COVID-19. The method was immunoSEQ multiplex PCR; TCRdb's version includes in-frame clones alone and lacks a portion of them. This table holds around 250,000 clones, 70% to 90% found once. The specimen was PBMCs or T cells enriched from blood (not recorded which). The receptor set was obtained from a woman aged 45-65 years with acute COVID-19.

Regarding this clone: Other DNA sequences from this sample encode an identical CDR3 as well. The chain carries TRBV7-2 and TRBJ1-2, with D perhaps TRBD1 (6 bases). V lost 3 bases, J lost 0 bases, and 8 bases lay in between. The CDR3 length is 14 residues. The V gene's germline CDR1 is SGHTA and CDR2 FQGNSA. The CDR3 sequence: CASSLTGANYGYTF. In DNA, the CDR3 is TGTGCCAGCAGCTTGACAGGAGCTAACTATGGCTACACCTTC.

This rearrangement joins TRBV9 to TRBJ1-4; 7 bases match TRBD1. V shed 6 bases, J shed 6 bases, and the junction held 5 bases outside the gene matches. The germline V gene has CDR1 SGDLS and CDR2 YYNGEE. The CDR3 runs to 13 residues. CDR3 loop: CASTGQGDEKLFF. The CDR3 bases are TGTGCCAGCACAGGTCAGGGGGATGAAAAACTGTTTTTT.

V is TRBV7-8 and J is TRBJ1-2; no firm D call. Trimming pared 2 bases from V and 8 bases from J, leaving 18 bases between. CDR1 and CDR2 from the germline V gene are SGHVS and FQNEAQ. This CDR3 is built from 15 residues. The chain's CDR3 is CASSLSGRGSRGYTF. CDR3 DNA: TGTGCCAGCAGCTTAAGCGGGCGGGGAAGTAGGGGCTACACCTTC.

This clone appeared once. The rearrangement joins TRBV19 to TRBJ1-4, with D unclear. The CDR3 sequence is 16 residues long. V was shortened by 3 bases and J by 0 bases, with 11 bases between the two germline ends. The germline V gene encodes CDR1 LNHDA and CDR2 SQIVND (reference sequence). The CDR3 protein is CASSIPRGTTNEKLFF. As DNA, the CDR3 is TGTGCCAGTAGTATCCCCCGCGGAACAACTAATGAAAAACTGTTTTTT. The full variable domain, rest sourced from reference TRBV19 and TRBJ1-4, is DGGITQSPKYLFRKEGQNVTLSCEQNLNHDAMYWYRQDPGQGLRLIYYSQIVNDFQKGDIAEGYSVSREKKESFPLTVTSAQKNPTAFYLCASSIPRGTTNEKLFFGSGTQLSVL.

The rearrangement uses TRBV5-1 and TRBJ2-1, with D possibly being TRBD1 (5 bases). With 0 bases removed from V and 5 bases from J, the gap between germline ends came to 15 bases. Germline lookup yields CDR1 SGHRS and CDR2 YFSETQ. This CDR3 has 16 amino acids. The CDR3: CASSLAPQGRNNEQFF. In DNA, the CDR3 is TGCGCCAGCAGCTTGGCGCCCCAGGGAAGGAACAATGAGCAGTTCTTC.

The V gene is TRBV18, the J gene TRBJ1-1; D is possibly TRBD1 (6 bases). This CDR3 contains 14 residues. Trimming cost V 0 bases and J 3 bases, with 8 bases left between them. Germline CDR1 and CDR2: KGHSH and LQKENI. Here the CDR3 DNA reads TGTGCCAGCTCACCACCCGGGGGGCACACTGAAGCTTTCTTT. This codes for CASSPPGGHTEAFF. The entire variable domain, with the rest obtained from reference TRBV18 and TRBJ1-1, is as follows: NAGVMQNPRHLVRRRGQEARLRCSPMKGHSHVYWYRQLPEEGLKFMVYLQKENIIDESGMPKERFSAEFPKEGPSILRIQQVVRGDSAAYFCASSPPGGHTEAFFGQGTRLTVV.

This clone was seen a handful of times. CDR3 in DNA: TGCAGTGCCTCCGAGGGCGGGGAAGCTTTCTTT. Encoded protein: CSASEGGEAFF. The chain recombines TRBV20-1 with TRBJ1-1; D remains ambiguous. From germline, CDR1 is DFQATT and CDR2 SNEGSKA (reference sequence). CDR3 length equals 11 residues. V lost 6 bases, J lost 8 bases, and 13 bases lay in between.

There are a few counts of this clone. Other DNA variants within this sample encode the same CDR3. This chain's CDR3 is CASSPGQGAREQYF. CDR3 DNA: TGTGCCAGCTCACCGGGACAGGGGGCGCGGGAGCAGTACTTC. V and J are TRBV18 and TRBJ2-7; TRBD1 matches at 12 bases. Germline V CDR1 and CDR2: KGHSH, LQKENI. The CDR3 sequence is 14 residues long. Trimming at V came to 3 bases and at J to 7 bases, leaving 4 bases not matched to a gene.

The chain links TRBV18 to TRBJ1-1, with D uncertain. CDR1 and CDR2 (germline): KGHSH, LQKENI. This CDR3 has 15 residues. Deletions cut 2 bases from V and 3 bases from J, with 13 bases between. This chain's CDR3 is CASSPVHGADTEAFF. In nucleotides, the CDR3 is TGTGCCAGCTCACCAGTTCACGGTGCCGACACTGAAGCTTTCTTT.

Note on this clone: This same CDR3 is encoded by further DNA sequences in the sample. The chain uses TRBV30 and TRBJ1-5; possibly TRBD1 for D (5 bases). This CDR3 has 15 amino acids. In germline, CDR1 is GTSNPN, CDR2 SVGIG (reference sequence). The germline V and J ends were trimmed by 1 base and 2 bases, with 12 bases remaining between them. This CDR3 is CAWSGQGNGNQPQHF. DNA of the CDR3: TGTGCCTGGAGTGGTCAGGGTAACGGCAATCAGCCCCAGCATTTT.

This clone was recorded a few times. This sequence joins TRBV7-9 and TRBJ2-7; D ambiguous. Trimming removed 5 bases at V and 3 bases at J, with 11 bases between. CDR1 is SEHNR and CDR2 is FQNEAQ in the germline V gene (reference sequence). CDR3 length: 13 residues. CDR3 DNA: TGTGCCAGCAGCGCAAATGGGCTCTACGAGCAGTACTTC. The encoded protein is CASSANGLYEQYF.

CDR3 in DNA: TGTGCCAGCAGCTTGATTGGGACAGGGACCTACGAGCAGTACTTC. It is translated as CASSLIGTGTYEQYF. V usage is TRBV5-5 and J usage is TRBJ2-7, with TRBD1 identical over 9 bases. This CDR3 is 15 amino acids long. V was clipped by 1 base and J by 2 bases; unmatched bases: 4. Germline-derived CDR1 and CDR2 are SGHKS and YYEKEE (reference sequence).

This clone was recorded a few times. The chain carries TRBV3-1 (or the pseudogene TRBV3-2) and TRBJ2-5; tentatively, D is TRBD2 (5 bases). The V gene's germline CDR1 is LGHDT and CDR2 YNNKEL (reference sequence). V was pared by 4 bases and J by 2 bases, with 23 bases between. This CDR3 has 18 amino acids. The CDR3 here is CASSLTSLTRRPQETQYF. The CDR3 bases are TGTGCCAGCAGCCTAACTAGTTTGACTCGAAGGCCGCAAGAGACCCAGTACTTC.

The table lists this clone with a count of one. The gene calls are TRBV12-5 and TRBJ1-3; TRBD1 matches at 7 bases. This CDR3 spans 13 amino acids. Germline V CDR1 and CDR2: LGHNT, FRNRAP. Unmatched junction bases numbered 0, after V lost 4 bases and J lost 3 bases. As DNA, the CDR3 is TGTGCTAGTGGTTGGACAGGTGGAAACACCATATATTTT. Translated, it gives CASGWTGGNTIYF.

The V call is TRBV11-2, the J call TRBJ1-2; D unclear. The V end lost 4 bases, the J end lost 6 bases, and 15 bases lay between the germline ends. Germline loops: CDR1 SGHAT, CDR2 FQNNGV. This CDR3 is 14 amino acids long. CDR3 DNA: TGTGCCAGCAGCTCCGAGGGTTACGCGAATGGCTACACCTTC. Translating it yields CASSSEGYANGYTF.

Note on this clone: Other nucleotide sequences from this sample produce the same CDR3. The CDR3 DNA is TGTGCCAGCAGTGAATCGGTCTTGGCCTACGAGCAGTACTTC. As protein: CASSESVLAYEQYF. The chain employs TRBV2 and TRBJ2-7; D remains ambiguous. Germline-derived CDR1 and CDR2 are SNHLY and FYNNEI. Between the trimmed V and J ends, which lost 2 bases and 2 bases, there was a span of 10 bases. This CDR3 contains 14 residues.

V and J are TRBV27 and TRBJ1-2; D is ambiguous. This CDR3 region has 13 residues. Germline CDR1 reads MNHEY; CDR2 reads SMNVEV (reference sequence). V was clipped by 2 bases and J by 7 bases, with 11 bases between them. CDR3 amino acids: CASSLNAGAGYTF. CDR3 nucleotide sequence: TGTGCCAGCAGTTTAAATGCGGGAGCTGGCTACACCTTC.

The rearrangement links TRBV6-5 to TRBJ1-2, with 9 bases matching TRBD1. The germline V gene encodes CDR1 MNHEY and CDR2 SVGAGI. This CDR3 comprises 14 residues. V lost 4 bases and J lost 8; bases outside the gene matches: 8. CDR3 loop: CASSSSGQGAGYTF. DNA for the CDR3: TGTGCCAGCAGTTCCTCGGGACAGGGAGCAGGCTACACCTTC.

This sequence joins TRBV5-5 and TRBJ1-1; 9 positions agree with TRBD1. This CDR3 comprises 14 residues. V lost 5 bases to trimming and J lost 8 bases; unmatched junction nucleotides: 10. The germline gives CDR1 SGHKS, CDR2 YYEKEE (reference sequence). The CDR3 reads CASRIQGAALEAFF. CDR3 DNA: TGTGCCAGCAGGATACAGGGGGCGGCCCTCGAAGCTTTCTTT.

This rearrangement joins TRBV12-3 or TRBV12-4 to TRBJ2-7; TRBD1 matches at 7 bases. The length of the CDR3 is 13 residues. V lost 7 bases to trimming and J lost 3 bases; unmatched junction nucleotides: 6. CDR3 in amino acids: CASTPRDSYEQYF. CDR3 coding DNA: TGTGCCAGCACCCCCCGGGACAGCTACGAGCAGTACTTC.

The J gene is TRBJ1-5, the V gene TRBV2, with D unresolved. V dropped 0 bases and J dropped 0 bases, with 6 bases sitting between them. CDR1 is SNHLY, CDR2 FYNNEI, per germline. The CDR3 has 15 residues. The CDR3 loop is CASSEAAVSNQPQHF. The CDR3 DNA is TGTGCCAGCAGTGAAGCGGCAGTTAGCAATCAGCCCCAGCATTTT.

This clone has only one observation. J is TRBJ2-7 and V is TRBV29-1; TRBD1 aligns across 12 bases. The CDR3 extends over 15 amino acids. The V gene end was trimmed by 6 bases and the J gene end by 6 bases; junction bases not matched to a gene: 12. In germline, CDR1 is SQVTM, CDR2 ANQGSEA. CDR3 sequence reads: CSVGPGTGGSGEQYF. The CDR3 coding sequence is TGCAGCGTAGGGCCCGGGACAGGGGGCTCCGGCGAGCAGTACTTC.

The rearrangement uses TRBV7-9 and TRBJ1-1; maybe TRBD1 (6 bases). The CDR3 extends over 14 amino acids. Germline CDR1 and CDR2: SEHNR and FQNEAQ (reference sequence). Trimming shortened V by 1 base and J by 9 bases, and 15 bases separated the two germline ends. The CDR3 sequence: CASSLDGGDRKAFF. In nucleotides, the CDR3 is TGTGCCAGCAGCTTAGATGGGGGAGACAGGAAAGCTTTCTTT.

V and J are TRBV11-2 and TRBJ1-2, with 7 bases lining up with TRBD1. The CDR3 contains 13 residues. J lost 8 bases, V lost 4 bases, and 7 bases had no gene match. In germline, CDR1 is SGHAT, CDR2 FQNNGV. This CDR3 reads CASSSDRARGYTF. The DNA for the CDR3 is TGTGCCAGCAGCTCCGACAGGGCTCGCGGCTACACCTTC.

The J gene is TRBJ1-2, the V gene TRBV19; D is unclear. CDR3 length: 16 residues. Trimming shortened V by 8 bases and J by 0 bases, and 19 bases separated the two germline ends. CDR1 is LNHDA, CDR2 SQIVND, per germline (reference sequence). The CDR3 sequence is CASSWQGGRPNYGYTF. CDR3 DNA: TGTGCCAGTTCCTGGCAAGGAGGCAGACCTAACTATGGCTACACCTTC.

The chain joins TRBV19 to TRBJ1-5, with D possibly being TRBD1 (5 bases). The CDR3 covers 14 residues. Trimming removed 5 bases from V and 4 bases from J, with 12 bases in between. In germline, CDR1 is LNHDA, CDR2 SQIVND (reference sequence). The CDR3 DNA follows: TGTGCCAGTAGTGGGGGACTAGGGAATCAGCCCCAGCATTTT. Its translation is CASSGGLGNQPQHF.

The chain recombines TRBV14 with TRBJ2-4, with D possibly matching TRBD1 (6 bases). Between the trimmed V and J ends, which lost 1 base and 8 bases, there was a span of 9 bases. The CDR3 totals 13 residues. CDR1 is SGHDN, CDR2 FVKESK, per germline. The CDR3 region has the DNA TGTGCCAGCAGCCAAGCAGGGGCGGACATTCAGTACTTC. It encodes CASSQAGADIQYF.

In its sample, this clone was seen a few times. The chain uses TRBV5-8 and TRBJ2-1; D gene uncertain. The CDR3 totals 14 residues. V dropped 4 bases and J dropped 9 bases, with 17 bases sitting between them. The V gene's germline CDR1 is SGHTS and CDR2 YDEGEE. This CDR3 reads CASSPPLFPSEQFF. CDR3 in DNA: TGTGCCAGCAGCCCCCCCCTCTTCCCTAGTGAGCAGTTCTTC.

The chain carries TRBV3-1 (or the pseudogene TRBV3-2) and TRBJ1-2; D is uncertain. This CDR3 comprises 14 residues. CDR1 and CDR2 (germline): LGHDT, YNNKEL (reference sequence). V was clipped by 2 bases and J by 8 bases, with 15 bases between them. The CDR3 loop reads CASSQPGVRSGYTF. The CDR3 region has the DNA TGTGCCAGCAGCCAACCCGGGGTGAGGTCCGGCTACACCTTC.

The CDR3 sequence: CASSFLQASSYEQYF. CDR3 DNA sequence: TGTGCCAGCAGCTTCCTACAGGCATCTTCCTACGAGCAGTACTTC. The rearrangement links TRBV11-2 to TRBJ2-7; perhaps TRBD1 as D (5 bases). V lost 3 bases, J lost 1 base, and 13 bases lay in between. Germline V CDR1 and CDR2: SGHAT, FQNNGV. The CDR3 length is 15 residues.

The gene calls are TRBV19 and TRBJ1-5, with 8 positions matching TRBD1. Germline loops: CDR1 LNHDA, CDR2 SQIVND (reference sequence). V shed 7 bases and J 2 bases; nucleotides not matched to a gene: 10. The CDR3 consists of 16 residues. CDR3 residues: CASNIIQGQGNQPQHF. The CDR3 region has the DNA TGTGCCAGTAACATAATACAGGGACAGGGCAATCAGCCCCAGCATTTT.

In its sample, this clone was seen a few times. The chain recombines TRBV7-2 with TRBJ1-1; D might be TRBD1 (6 bases). The CDR3 sequence is 15 residues long. The germline V gene has CDR1 SGHTA and CDR2 FQGNSA. Trimming left V 4 bases short and J 4 bases short, with 16 bases between. CDR3 in DNA: TGTGCCAGCAGCTCCACCCGGTCCAGGGGCACTGAAGCTTTCTTT. This codes for CASSSTRSRGTEAFF.